This T cell receptor beta chain came from a study of blood T cell repertoires in COVID-19. The CDR3 is made up of 13 amino acids. The junction had 2 bases not matched to a gene; V was cut back by 5 bases and J by 2 bases. Germline V gene sequence: CDR1 MGHDK, CDR2 SYGVNS. The data were produced by immunoSEQ multiplex PCR, yet TCRdb's version contains in-frame clones alone and is incomplete. This sample has 300,000 to 400,000 clones, with 87% found just once. The rearrangement joins TRBV25-1 to TRBJ1-2; 7 bases fit TRBD1. Specimen: peripheral blood. This sequence was found in an older woman with COVID-19, enrolled during active disease. CDR3 loop: CASSQQGNYGYTF. In DNA form, the CDR3 reads TGTGCCAGCAGTCAACAGGGGAACTATGGCTACACCTTC.